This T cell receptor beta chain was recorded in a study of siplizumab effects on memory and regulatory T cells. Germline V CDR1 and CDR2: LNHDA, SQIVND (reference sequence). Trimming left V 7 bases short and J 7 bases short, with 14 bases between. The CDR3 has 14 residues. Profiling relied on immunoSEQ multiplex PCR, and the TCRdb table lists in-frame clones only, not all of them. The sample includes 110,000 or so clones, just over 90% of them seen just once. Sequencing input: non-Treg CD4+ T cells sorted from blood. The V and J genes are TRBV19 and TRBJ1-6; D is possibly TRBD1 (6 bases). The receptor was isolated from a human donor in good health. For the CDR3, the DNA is TGTGCCAGTACCTCGCAGGGGAAAAATTCACCCCTCCACTTT. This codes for CASTSQGKNSPLHF.